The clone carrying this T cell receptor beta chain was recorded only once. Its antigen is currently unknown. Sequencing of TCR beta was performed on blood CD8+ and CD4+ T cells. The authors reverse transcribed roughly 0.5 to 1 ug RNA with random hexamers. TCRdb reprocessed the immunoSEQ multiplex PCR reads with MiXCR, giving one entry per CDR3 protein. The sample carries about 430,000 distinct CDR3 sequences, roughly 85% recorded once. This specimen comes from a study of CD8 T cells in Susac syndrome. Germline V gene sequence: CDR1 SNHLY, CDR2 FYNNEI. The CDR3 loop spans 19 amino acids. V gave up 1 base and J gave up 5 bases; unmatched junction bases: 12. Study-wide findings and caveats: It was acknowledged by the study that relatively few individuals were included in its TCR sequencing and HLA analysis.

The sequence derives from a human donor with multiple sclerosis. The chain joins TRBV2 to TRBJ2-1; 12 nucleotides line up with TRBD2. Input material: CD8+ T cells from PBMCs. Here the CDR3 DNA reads TGTGCCAGCAGTGAAGGAGGGACTAGCGGGCCCTTGGGGGACAATGAGCAGTTCTTC. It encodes CASSEGGTSGPLGDNEQFF.